The entry that follows covers one T cell receptor beta chain sequence. Its antigen remains unknown. The entry originates in a study of T cell repertoires in cytomegalovirus infection. Study background: Public TCR beta signatures were indicative of both CMV infection and a matching HLA type.

A single record per CDR3 protein comes from TCRdb applying MiXCR to the reads. The data show hundreds of thousands of distinct CDR3 sequences, 30% to 40% seen once. Broader study findings: The ex vivo response showed dominance by HLA-C-restricted CMV-specific TCR beta clonotypes. Accumulated public TCR beta family frequency recognized individuals carrying CMV together with the relevant HLA.

Trimming pared 1 base from V and 5 bases from J, leaving 9 bases between. The CDR3 length is 14 residues. Germline CDR1 MGHDK, CDR2 SYGVNS. V is TRBV25-1 and J is TRBJ1-5, with D hard to call. This receptor was taken from a human donor in good health (CMV status not recorded). Some clones in this sample may be carry-over from other donors' samples. The sample here was cultured PBMCs, taken from culture after CMV antigen stimulation. In DNA, the CDR3 is TGTGCCAGCAGTGAATTAGGGATGGATCAGCCCCAGCATTTT. This encodes CASSELGMDQPQHF.